These 19 T cell receptor beta chains originate from one sample sequenced in a study of molecular identifiers for immune sequencing clone quantification. MiXCR, applied by TCRdb to the PCR reads, yields one record per CDR3 protein. The sample comprises roughly 71,000 distinct CDR3 sequences, about 18% of which are singletons, and about 1.6% rests with the top ten. The sample comprised naive CD8+ T cells from blood, with Jurkat cell RNA spiked in. Subset reported: FACS-sorted CD8+CD4-CCR7+CD45RA+ naive T cells. All receptors come from a human donor in good health. Some libraries in this study had Jurkat cell RNA spiked in.

This clonotype showed up many times. The chain joins TRBV6-5 to TRBJ2-3, with D uncertain. In germline, CDR1 is MNHEY, CDR2 SVGAGI. This CDR3 has 14 amino acids. V was trimmed by 2 bases and J by 6 bases, leaving 12 bases between them. The CDR3 nucleotides read TGTGCCAGCAGTTACGAAGGCTTCTCGGATACGCAGTATTTT. Translating it yields CASSYEGFSDTQYF.

This clonotype has a count of ten or more. The chain joins TRBV12-3 or TRBV12-4 to TRBJ2-5, with D possibly matching TRBD2 (6 bases). The CDR3 extends over 14 amino acids. V shed 3 bases and J shed 1 base, with 9 bases lying between them. This CDR3 reads CASSFLAPQETQYF. CDR3 bases: TGTGCCAGCAGTTTCCTAGCGCCCCAAGAGACCCAGTACTTC.

This clonotype was counted many times. The J gene is TRBJ2-3, the V gene TRBV20-1, with a weak D call TRBD2 (6 bases). Looked up from germline, CDR1 is DFQATT and CDR2 is SNEGSKA (reference sequence). Trimming shortened V by 5 bases and J by 6 bases, and 18 bases separated the two germline ends. The CDR3 loop spans 14 amino acids. The CDR3 DNA reads as TGCAGTGCTCCAAGGGGCGGGGAGACTGATACGCAGTATTTT. It specifies CSAPRGGETDTQYF.

A word on this clonotype: A much larger clone sits a single nucleotide away, making a read error possible. This rearrangement joins TRBV7-8 to TRBJ2-7, with a tentative D call TRBD2 (5 bases). Looked up from germline, CDR1 is SGHVS and CDR2 is FQNEAQ. Trimming took off 5 bases at V and 2 bases at J, with 13 bases between the two ends. CDR3 length: 14 amino acids. The CDR3 nucleotides are TGTGCCAGCAGCGGAGGCGGTTATGCCTACGAGCAGTACTTC. Amino acid sequence: CASSGGGYAYEQYF.

Many counts were recorded for this clonotype. The rearrangement uses TRBV25-1 and TRBJ2-7; 7 bases line up with TRBD1. The trim removed 8 bases at V and 2 bases at J, leaving 3 bases unmatched. Per germline, CDR1 MGHDK and CDR2 SYGVNS. The CDR3 has 12 residues. The CDR3 DNA reads TGTGCCAGCTCCGGACAGGCCTACGAGCAGTACTTC. It is translated as CASSGQAYEQYF.

The gene calls are TRBV19 and TRBJ2-1; 10 nucleotides agree with TRBD2. With V trimmed by 5 bases and J by 4 bases, 14 bases remained unmatched. Germline-derived CDR1 and CDR2 are LNHDA and SQIVND (reference sequence). CDR3 length equals 18 residues. The CDR3 reads CASSPGSSGRDSYNEQFF. The CDR3 DNA reads as TGTGCCAGTAGTCCCGGTTCTAGCGGGAGAGATAGTTACAATGAGCAGTTCTTC.

Remarks on this clonotype: This may stem from a read error, because a much larger clone lies one nucleotide away. This chain's CDR3 is CASSLGPWEQLF. Here the CDR3 DNA reads TGTGCCAGCAGCTTAGGTCCCTGGGAGCAGTTATTC. The V call is TRBV7-9, the J call TRBJ2-1; weak D call: TRBD2 (5 bases). Germline V CDR1 and CDR2: SEHNR, FQNEAQ (reference sequence). The CDR3 covers 12 residues.

In DNA, the CDR3 is TGTGCCAGCAGCTTAGGGTCTCTAGCGGGACTAGAGACCCAGTACTTC. Translation gives CASSLGSLAGLETQYF. V usage is TRBV7-2 and J usage is TRBJ2-5, with 9 nucleotides matching TRBD2. The V segment lost 1 base and the J segment 4 bases; nucleotides outside the gene matches: 7. This CDR3 contains 16 residues. Germline CDR1 is SGHTA and CDR2 is FQGNSA.

This clonotype showed up many times. V gene TRBV30 combines with J gene TRBJ2-1, with 9 bases matching TRBD2. This CDR3 comprises 13 residues. Per the germline V gene, CDR1 is GTSNPN and CDR2 is SVGIG (reference sequence). V shed 4 bases and J 8 bases; nucleotides not matched to a gene: 6. Written as DNA, the CDR3 is TGTGCCTGGACTAGCGGGATTTGGGATGAGCAGTTCTTC. Protein: CAWTSGIWDEQFF.

This clonotype was observed many times. The genes are TRBV7-8 and TRBJ1-3; no definite D call. CDR1 SGHVS and CDR2 FQNEAQ come from the germline V gene. The CDR3 covers 18 residues. Trimming took off 5 bases at V and 0 bases at J, with 20 bases between the two ends. CDR3 sequence reads: CASSLAGSRTFSGNTIYF. The CDR3 DNA is TGTGCCAGCAGCCTTGCTGGAAGCAGGACTTTCTCTGGAAACACCATATATTTT.

The V gene is TRBV6-1, the J gene TRBJ2-1; 7 nucleotides match TRBD2. This CDR3 is built from 18 residues. CDR1 and CDR2 from the germline V gene are MNHNS and SASEGT. V lost 4 bases, J lost 0 bases, and 12 bases stayed unmatched. CDR3 bases: TGTGCCAGCAGTGTTCCTTCCTTCCTAGCGGCCTCCTACAATGAGCAGTTCTTC. This sequence encodes CASSVPSFLAASYNEQFF.

At least ten counts were recorded for this clonotype. This rearrangement joins TRBV6-5 to TRBJ1-1; TRBD1 might be the D (6 bases). From germline, CDR1 is MNHEY and CDR2 SVGAGI. Trimming cost V 2 bases and J 1 base, with 14 bases left between them. CDR3 length: 16 residues. Here the CDR3 reads CASSYNSGAGNTEAFF. The CDR3 nucleotides read TGTGCCAGCAGTTACAATTCAGGGGCAGGGAACACTGAAGCTTTCTTT.

There are many counts of this clonotype. The chain combines TRBV11-2 with TRBJ2-1; 9 nucleotides match TRBD2. Germline V lookup: CDR1 SGHAT, CDR2 FQNNGV. J lost 0 bases, V lost 8 bases, and 5 bases had no gene match. This CDR3 is built from 15 residues. CDR3 nucleotides: TGTGCCAGCGTCAAGCGGGAGGACTCCTACAATGAGCAGTTCTTC. This gives the protein CASVKREDSYNEQFF.

This clonotype has a count of ten or more. This rearrangement joins TRBV14 to TRBJ2-6; D possibly corresponds to TRBD1 (6 bases). This CDR3 has 19 amino acids. The germline gives CDR1 SGHDN, CDR2 FVKESK. The V gene lost 0 bases and the J gene lost 0 bases, with 15 bases spanning the gap. The CDR3: CASSQDRPGTFSGANVLTF. In nucleotides, the CDR3 is TGTGCCAGCAGCCAAGATCGTCCCGGGACATTCTCTGGGGCCAACGTCCTGACTTTC. The complete variable domain, with remaining parts taken from reference TRBV14 and TRBJ2-6, reads EAGVTQFPSHSVIEKGQTVTLRCDPISGHDNLYWYRRVMGKEIKFLLHFVKESKQDESGMPNNRFLAERTGGTYSTLKVQPAELEDSGVYFCASSQDRPGTFSGANVLTFGAGSRLTVL.

In its sample, this clonotype was seen many times. The chain combines TRBV28 with TRBJ1-2, with D possibly TRBD1 on 6 matching bases. There are 18 residues in the CDR3. Between the trimmed V and J ends, which lost 5 bases and 3 bases, there was a span of 25 bases. CDR1 MDHEN and CDR2 SYDVKM come from the germline V gene. CDR3 in DNA: TGTGCCAGCAGTAGTCGACAGGTCGTCGGAGGAAAGGACTATGGCTACACCTTC. This translates into CASSSRQVVGGKDYGYTF.

This clonotype has just a few counts. The chain uses TRBV29-1 and TRBJ1-3; no reliable D call. This CDR3 has 12 amino acids. Germline CDR1 SQVTM, CDR2 ANQGSEA. V was trimmed by 4 bases and J by 10 bases, leaving 14 bases between them. CDR3 sequence reads: CSVASSGGTIYF. The CDR3 nucleotides are TGCAGCGTTGCTTCCTCCGGCGGGACCATATATTTT.

This clonotype was seen ten or more times. This chain connects TRBV7-3 to TRBJ2-3, with 9 bases identical to TRBD2. V dropped 5 bases and J dropped 6; count of bases not matched to a gene: 12. The CDR3 runs to 16 residues. Germline CDR1 reads SGHTA; CDR2 reads FQGTGA. CDR3 DNA sequence: TGTGCCAGCAGCCCCGCAGCGGGAGGCCGTGGGGATACGCAGTATTTT. This sequence encodes CASSPAAGGRGDTQYF.

To note about this clonotype: Possible read error: a much larger clone is one base away. V usage is TRBV4-3 and J usage is TRBJ1-3, with no clear D. Germline-derived CDR1 and CDR2 are LGHNA and YSLEER. This CDR3 contains 18 residues. V lost 0 bases, J lost 1 base, and 16 bases lay in between. CDR3 bases: TGCGCCAGCAGCCAAGATAATAGAGCGGTTTATTCTGGAAACACCATATATTTT. This codes for CASSQDNRAVYSGNTIYF.

This clonotype has at least ten counts. The chain has TRBV29-1 and TRBJ2-7, with D possibly being TRBD1 (5 bases). The CDR3 totals 12 residues. Germline loops: CDR1 SQVTM, CDR2 ANQGSEA. The V end was cut by 4 bases, the J end by 3 bases, with 10 bases between. The CDR3 loop is CSVVGVSYEQYF. Written as DNA, the CDR3 is TGCAGCGTTGTAGGGGTCAGCTACGAGCAGTACTTC.